These 28 T cell receptor beta chains were all obtained from the same sample, sequenced in a study of shared T cell receptors in the human thymus. Assay used: immunoSEQ multiplex PCR; TCRdb lists only in-frame clones, some missing. This repertoire shows 550,000 to 800,000 clones, 70% to 90% found once; its top ten account for over 0.008%. Another study also made use of these data, one on human thymus T cells.

The sequencing input was thymocytes. The origin of the receptors is a girl under three years old with a congenital heart defect.

The chain links TRBV6-6 to TRBJ1-4, with unresolved D. Trimming removed 6 bases at V and 16 bases at J, with 27 bases between. Germline assignment: CDR1 MNHNY and CDR2 SVGAGI (reference sequence). The CDR3 is made up of 15 amino acids. CDR3 in amino acids: CASSPPPPNSPYPFF. The DNA of the CDR3 is TGTGCCAGCAGCCCCCCACCCCCGAACTCGCCTTATCCGTTTTTT.

The J gene is TRBJ2-5, the V gene TRBV9; TRBD2 might be the D (6 bases). Germline CDR1 SGDLS, CDR2 YYNGEE. Trimming took off 3 bases at V and 4 bases at J, with 13 bases between the two ends. The CDR3 covers 14 residues. CDR3 in amino acids: CASSALARGETQYF. As DNA, the CDR3 is TGTGCCAGCAGCGCCCTAGCGCGCGGAGAGACCCAGTACTTC.

The V and J genes are TRBV7-2 and TRBJ2-7; D gene uncertain. The CDR3 covers 11 residues. Germline values: CDR1 SGHTA, CDR2 FQGNSA. With 1 base removed from V and 10 bases from J, the gap between germline ends came to 8 bases. The CDR3 nucleotides are TGTGCCAGCAGCTTAGGGCCGATACAGTACTTC. This sequence encodes CASSLGPIQYF. Combining the CDR3 with reference TRBV7-2 and TRBJ2-7 gives the whole variable domain GAGVSQSPSNKVTEKGKDVELRCDPISGHTALYWYRQSLGQGLEFLIYFQGNSAPDKSGLPSDRFSAERTGGSVSTLTIQRTQQEDSAVYLCASSLGPIQYFGPGTRLTVT.

The V and J genes are TRBV11-1 and TRBJ2-3; 10 nucleotides agree with TRBD1. Unmatched junction bases numbered 12, after V lost 5 bases and J lost 1 base. Per the germline V gene, CDR1 is SGHAT and CDR2 is FQDESV (reference sequence). The CDR3 length is 18 residues. The CDR3 DNA follows: TGTGCCAGCAGCATGCGGGACAGGGGCCCTATTCGCACAGATACGCAGTATTTT. Its protein product is CASSMRDRGPIRTDTQYF. The variable domain in full, with the rest retrieved from reference TRBV11-1 and TRBJ2-3, is EAEVAQSPRYKITEKSQAVAFWCDPISGHATLYWYRQILGQGPELLVQFQDESVVDDSQLPKDRFSAERLKGVDSTLKIQPAELGDSAMYLCASSMRDRGPIRTDTQYFGPGTRLTVL.

This chain links TRBV4-3 with TRBJ1-6, with unresolved D. Deletions cut 3 bases from V and 9 bases from J, with 21 bases between. Germline loops: CDR1 LGHNA, CDR2 YSLEER. The CDR3 length is 17 residues. Here the CDR3 DNA reads TGCGCCAGCAGCCATAGAGGCCTTCTAAGAAGAGGTTCACCCCTCCACTTT. Its translation: CASSHRGLLRRGSPLHF.

This chain joins TRBV6-5 and TRBJ1-1; D ambiguous. There are 13 residues in the CDR3. Per the germline V gene, CDR1 is MNHEY and CDR2 is SVGAGI. Trimming removed 5 bases at V and 8 bases at J, with 15 bases between. CDR3 sequence reads: CASSLRGVREAFF. CDR3 bases: TGTGCCAGCAGTCTTCGAGGTGTACGGGAAGCTTTCTTT.

The V call is TRBV27, the J call TRBJ2-7; possibly TRBD1 for D (5 bases). The CDR3 runs 18 residues. With 6 bases removed from V and 0 bases from J, the gap between germline ends came to 24 bases. CDR1 is MNHEY and CDR2 is SMNVEV in the germline V gene (reference sequence). In DNA form, the CDR3 reads TGTGCCAGCAGCCAAAGATCCCCCACAGGTCGGAGCTCCTACGAGCAGTACTTC. Protein product: CASSQRSPTGRSSYEQYF.

This CDR3 is CASSLAKETSGGDGIGQYF. Written as DNA, the CDR3 is TGTGCCAGCAGCTTAGCAAAGGAGACTAGCGGGGGCGACGGGATCGGGCAGTACTTC. The rearrangement uses TRBV7-2 and TRBJ2-7; 12 bases align to TRBD2. The germline V gene encodes CDR1 SGHTA and CDR2 FQGNSA. This CDR3 contains 19 residues. V lost 0 bases to trimming and J lost 9 bases; unmatched junction nucleotides: 18. Combining the CDR3 with reference TRBV7-2 and TRBJ2-7 gives the whole variable domain GAGVSQSPSNKVTEKGKDVELRCDPISGHTALYWYRQSLGQGLEFLIYFQGNSAPDKSGLPSDRFSAERTGGSVSTLTIQRTQQEDSAVYLCASSLAKETSGGDGIGQYFGPGTRLTVT.

V gene TRBV4-1 combines with J gene TRBJ1-5, with TRBD1 matching 11 bases. The germline V gene encodes CDR1 MGHRA and CDR2 YSYEKL. Trimming cost V 0 bases and J 5 bases; bases outside gene matches: 3. The CDR3 contains 16 residues. The CDR3 loop is CASSQDWTGGDQPQHF. CDR3 coding DNA: TGCGCCAGCAGCCAAGATTGGACAGGGGGCGATCAGCCCCAGCATTTT.

The chain carries TRBV4-1 and TRBJ2-2; 9 bases map to TRBD2. The V gene end was trimmed by 0 bases and the J gene end by 3 bases; junction bases not matched to a gene: 20. Germline assignment: CDR1 MGHRA and CDR2 YSYEKL. The CDR3 runs 22 residues. CDR3 region: CASSQEALAGGPSLMDTGELFF. The CDR3 coding sequence is TGCGCCAGCAGCCAAGAAGCGCTGGCGGGGGGGCCTTCCCTCATGGACACCGGGGAGCTGTTTTTT.

V is TRBV4-1 and J is TRBJ1-4; TRBD1 might be the D (5 bases). This CDR3 region has 16 residues. V was cut by 2 bases and J by 4 bases, with 14 bases left in between. Germline V gives CDR1 MGHRA, CDR2 YSYEKL. The CDR3 loop reads CASSQTGVWGNEKLFF. DNA for the CDR3: TGCGCCAGCAGCCAAACAGGAGTTTGGGGTAATGAAAAACTGTTTTTT.

The rearrangement uses TRBV27 and TRBJ1-5; the D gene is possibly TRBD1 (5 bases). The V end lost 6 bases, the J end lost 10 bases, and 13 bases lay between the germline ends. Germline V gene data show CDR1 as MNHEY and CDR2 as SMNVEV (reference sequence). CDR3 size: 12 residues. CDR3 loop: CASRLRGGPQHF. In nucleotides, the CDR3 is TGTGCCAGCAGGCTAAGGGGTGGACCCCAGCATTTT.

This chain links TRBV29-1 with TRBJ2-1; possibly TRBD1 for D (6 bases). The CDR3 sequence is 15 residues long. V lost 5 bases, J lost 4 bases, and 18 bases lay in between. Germline V lookup: CDR1 SQVTM, CDR2 ANQGSEA. CDR3 amino acids: CSVSPTGTVYNEQFF. The CDR3 DNA reads as TGCAGCGTTAGCCCGACAGGAACGGTTTACAATGAGCAGTTCTTC.

This chain connects TRBV5-6 to TRBJ1-2; 9 bases fit TRBD1. The germline CDR1 and CDR2 sequences are SGHDT and YYEEEE. CDR3 length: 17 residues. The trim removed 0 bases at V and 3 bases at J, leaving 9 bases unmatched. The CDR3 region is CASSLDTTGGSDYGYTF. The CDR3 DNA follows: TGTGCCAGCAGCTTGGATACCACAGGGGGCAGCGACTATGGCTACACCTTC.

The chain is built from TRBV7-2 and TRBJ1-5, with D possibly matching TRBD1 (5 bases). This CDR3 is built from 16 residues. Trimming took 1 base from V and 3 from J, leaving 13 bases between them. Germline CDR1 and CDR2: SGHTA and FQGNSA. The CDR3 coding sequence is TGTGCCAGCAGCTTAGTTTACCAGGGTGACAATCAGCCCCAGCATTTT. Translation: CASSLVYQGDNQPQHF.

This chain links TRBV5-4 with TRBJ1-1; 7 bases fit TRBD1. This CDR3 spans 16 amino acids. In germline, CDR1 is SGHNT, CDR2 YYREEE (reference sequence). V trimming: 4 bases; J trimming: 4 bases; junction bases outside the gene matches: 13. The CDR3 region is CASSKRIQGHSTEAFF. CDR3 bases: TGTGCCAGCAGCAAAAGAATACAGGGGCACAGCACTGAAGCTTTCTTT.

This chain joins TRBV28 and TRBJ1-2; D is unresolved. CDR1 and CDR2 (germline): MDHEN, SYDVKM. The CDR3 runs to 13 residues. V was shortened by 3 bases and J by 7 bases, with 12 bases between the two germline ends. The CDR3 DNA follows: TGTGCCAGCAGTTTCCCAGATATACCTGGCTACACCTTC. Translated, it gives CASSFPDIPGYTF.

The table lists this clone with a count of one. The chain joins TRBV2 to TRBJ2-1; D possibly corresponds to TRBD1 (5 bases). V was clipped by 6 bases and J by 6 bases, with 21 bases between them. The CDR3 is 16 residues long. Germline lookup yields CDR1 SNHLY and CDR2 FYNNEI. The CDR3 sequence: CASRSPLKGRFNEQFF. The CDR3 DNA follows: TGTGCCAGCAGGTCTCCTCTGAAGGGGCGTTTCAATGAGCAGTTCTTC.

The chain couples TRBV7-2 to TRBJ1-2; D is unclear. Trimming cost V 1 base and J 8 bases, with 17 bases left between them. Germline V CDR1 and CDR2: SGHTA, FQGNSA. CDR3 length equals 15 residues. CDR3: CASSLVGGGTGGYTF. The CDR3 DNA reads as TGTGCCAGCAGCTTAGTAGGCGGCGGAACGGGGGGCTACACCTTC.

This chain connects TRBV5-6 to TRBJ1-2; tentative D call: TRBD1 (5 bases). Trimming pared 4 bases from V and 4 bases from J, leaving 20 bases between. Germline V gene data show CDR1 as SGHDT and CDR2 as YYEEEE. This CDR3 comprises 16 residues. DNA of the CDR3: TGTGCCAGCAGCGCGGTCCCCGGGGACTGCCTCTATGGCTACACCTTC. This sequence encodes CASSAVPGDCLYGYTF.

Only one count was recorded for this clone. V usage is TRBV29-1 and J usage is TRBJ2-5; D not certain. Trimming left V 3 bases short and J 5 bases short, with 16 bases between. Germline V gene sequence: CDR1 SQVTM, CDR2 ANQGSEA. This CDR3 spans 14 amino acids. This CDR3 reads CSVERGQSVETQYF. The CDR3 DNA sequence: TGCAGCGTTGAGCGTGGGCAGTCCGTGGAGACCCAGTACTTC.

This clone showed up just a few times. The V call is TRBV7-8, the J call TRBJ2-3; 8 bases are shared with TRBD2. The germline CDR1 and CDR2 sequences are SGHVS and FQNEAQ. The CDR3 length is 16 residues. V shed 4 bases and J 1 base; nucleotides not matched to a gene: 7. CDR3 sequence reads: CASSSDPGLGTDTQYF. CDR3 in DNA: TGTGCCAGCAGCTCAGACCCGGGACTAGGCACAGATACGCAGTATTTT. Looking up the rest from reference TRBV7-8 and TRBJ2-3 gives the full variable domain: GAGVSQSPRYKVAKRGQDVALRCDPISGHVSLFWYQQALGQGPEFLTYFQNEAQLDKSGLPSDRFFAERPEGSVSTLKIQRTQQEDSAVYLCASSSDPGLGTDTQYFGPGTRLTVL.

For this clone: Within the sample, other DNA sequences also encode this same CDR3. V usage is TRBV27 and J usage is TRBJ2-5; 12 bases agree with TRBD2. The V and J ends lost 4 bases and 4 bases, in that order; junction bases with no gene match: 16. This CDR3 spans 19 amino acids. CDR1 and CDR2 from the germline V gene are MNHEY and SMNVEV (reference sequence). The CDR3 sequence: CASSSILAGGGTTRETQYF. In DNA, the CDR3 is TGTGCCAGCAGTTCCATCCTAGCGGGGGGGGGTACTACCAGAGAGACCCAGTACTTC.

The genes are TRBV6-1 and TRBJ1-2; D not certain. The CDR3 contains 14 residues. Per germline, CDR1 MNHNS and CDR2 SASEGT. The V and J ends lost 4 bases and 7 bases respectively, with 16 bases between them. This CDR3 reads CASSANGRAGGYTF. Here the CDR3 DNA reads TGTGCCAGCAGTGCGAATGGGCGCGCGGGTGGCTACACCTTC.

This chain uses TRBV6-1 with TRBJ1-6; no clear D. Germline V gives CDR1 MNHNS, CDR2 SASEGT. The CDR3 has 17 amino acids. V lost 0 bases and J 7 bases, leaving 16 bases between the germline ends. The CDR3 region has the DNA TGTGCCAGCAGTGAAGCGCTTCGGGAAGGGTCCAATTCACCCCTCCACTTT. Translated, it gives CASSEALREGSNSPLHF.

The count of this clone is one. The V and J genes are TRBV25-1 and TRBJ2-5; 10 bases line up with TRBD1. Trimming removed 7 bases from V and 5 bases from J; junction bases left unmatched: 13. The CDR3 runs to 16 residues. The germline CDR1 and CDR2 sequences are MGHDK and SYGVNS. The chain's CDR3 is CASTQDRGGSRETQYF. The CDR3 DNA reads TGTGCCAGCACGCAGGACAGGGGGGGATCTAGGGAGACCCAGTACTTC.

This chain joins TRBV15 and TRBJ2-1, with D possibly TRBD1 on 6 matching bases. Germline V CDR1 and CDR2: LNHNV, YYDKDF (reference sequence). The CDR3 is 16 amino acids. V lost 1 base and J 2 bases, leaving 12 bases between the germline ends. CDR3 sequence: CATSRVPGAAYNEQFF. The CDR3, as DNA: TGTGCCACCAGCAGAGTTCCAGGGGCTGCCTACAATGAGCAGTTCTTC. The variable domain in full, with the rest retrieved from reference TRBV15 and TRBJ2-1, is DAMVIQNPRYQVTQFGKPVTLSCSQTLNHNVMYWYQQKSSQAPKLLFHYYDKDFNNEADTPDNFQSRRPNTSFCFLDIRSPGLGDTAMYLCATSRVPGAAYNEQFFGPGTRLTVL.

The CDR3 region is CASSPSGAGGASGNTIYF. CDR3 DNA sequence: TGTGCCAGCAGTCCCAGCGGTGCTGGGGGGGCTTCTGGAAACACCATATATTTT. This chain joins TRBV28 and TRBJ1-3; D possibly corresponds to TRBD1 (6 bases). The CDR3 is made up of 18 amino acids. The germline V and J ends were trimmed by 5 bases and 1 base, with 21 bases remaining between them. Germline V gives CDR1 MDHEN, CDR2 SYDVKM.